These T cell receptor beta chains were read from a single sample in a study of a mutant IDH1 vaccine in newly diagnosed glioma. Profiling relied on immunoSEQ multiplex PCR, and the TCRdb table lists in-frame clones only, not all of them. The repertoire consists of roughly 30,000 clones, with 65% to 85% occurring once and the leading ten covering around 30%. Antigen specificity for these receptors is unknown. The sequenced sample was PBMCs, obtained from a glioma patient whose treatment included an IDH1 peptide vaccine. These receptor sequences come from a man aged 25-40 years with glioma. Both conserved end residues are part of each CDR3. Each record gives: clone size, J gene, D gene, V gene, CDR3 DNA, CDR3 protein. A D gene is named only where the DNA matches it firmly. Rows give clone size only sometimes, using once, few, many, or a class for an expanded clone.

>-|TRBJ2-7|-|TRBV19
TGTGCCAGTAGTTGGGGCCGGAACGAGCAGTACTTC
CASSWGRNEQYF
>-|TRBJ2-1|-|TRBV19
TGTGCCAGTAGTAGGAGCGGCAGTCACCATGAGCAGTTCTTC
CASSRSGSHHEQFF
>once|TRBJ2-2|TRBD2|TRBV9
TGTGCCAGCAGCGTAGCACTAGCGGGAGAGAGCGCCGGGGAGCTGTTTTTT
CASSVALAGESAGELFF
>-|TRBJ1-3|-|TRBV19
TGTGCCAGTAGTATGGGAGGAGGAAACACCATATATTTT
CASSMGGGNTIYF
>-|TRBJ1-3|-|TRBV30
TGTGCCTGGAATAACAGGGCCCGCTCTGGAAACACCATATATTTT
CAWNNRARSGNTIYF
>-|TRBJ2-7|TRBD2|TRBV29-1
TGCAGCGCCAGGACTAGCGGGAGGGGCGAGCAGTACTTC
CSARTSGRGEQYF
>-|TRBJ2-5|-|TRBV7-9
TGTGCCAGCAGCCAGGAGGCCCAGTACTTC
CASSQEAQYF
>-|TRBJ1-6|-|TRBV4-3
TGCGCCAGCAGCCAAGGGGTCTTTTCGGAGGAAAATTCACCCCTCCACTTT
CASSQGVFSEENSPLHF
>-|TRBJ1-1|TRBD1|TRBV27
TGTGCCAGCAGTGGACTAGGGACAGTAGGAACGAACACTGAAGCTTTCTTT
CASSGLGTVGTNTEAFF
>-|TRBJ2-7|-|TRBV4-3
TGCGCCAGCAGCCAAGACCCAGGGGGGTCCTACGAGCAGTACTTC
CASSQDPGGSYEQYF
>-|TRBJ1-4|-|TRBV6-6
TGTGCCAGCAGCTACCGGGACGGTTATGAAAAACTGTTTTTT
CASSYRDGYEKLFF
>-|TRBJ2-1|TRBD2|TRBV9
TGTGCCAGCAGCGTAGGTGCGGGAGGGAATGAGCAGTTCTTC
CASSVGAGGNEQFF
>-|TRBJ2-7|TRBD2|TRBV6-1
TGTGCCAGCAGTGTCGAATCTAGCGGGTCCTACGAGCAGTACTTC
CASSVESSGSYEQYF
>-|TRBJ1-2|-|TRBV30
TGTGCCTGGAGCGCCTATGTTGGGCGGACGAACTATGGCTACACCTTC
CAWSAYVGRTNYGYTF
>-|TRBJ2-1|TRBD1|TRBV18
TGTGCCAGCTCACCAGCCGGGACAGGGGGTTTAGGGGAGCAGTTCTTC
CASSPAGTGGLGEQFF
>few|TRBJ2-1|-|TRBV4-2
TGTGCCAGCAGCCAAGAAGATGAGCAGTTCTTC
CASSQEDEQFF
>-|TRBJ1-4|-|TRBV6-5
TGTGCCAGCAGTCCCGGGGGGGCTCGCGATGAAAAACTGTTTTTT
CASSPGGARDEKLFF
>-|TRBJ2-7|TRBD1|TRBV30
TGTGCCTGGAGCGGGGGACAGGGTGGCTACGAGCAGTACTTC
CAWSGGQGGYEQYF
>-|TRBJ1-4|TRBD1|TRBV2
TGTGCCAGCAGTTTAGACAGGGTGGCAACTAATGAAAAACTGTTTTTT
CASSLDRVATNEKLFF
>-|TRBJ2-1|-|TRBV11-2
TGTGCCAGCAGCCCAGAGTCTCGCTCCTACAATGAGCAGTTCTTC
CASSPESRSYNEQFF
>-|TRBJ1-5|-|TRBV19
TGTGCCAGTAGTATAGATAAGGGAAGAGGGCAGCCCCAGCATTTT
CASSIDKGRGQPQHF
>-|TRBJ1-1|TRBD1|TRBV7-8
TGTGCCAGCAGCTCGGACAGGGGAACTGAAGCTTTCTTT
CASSSDRGTEAFF
>-|TRBJ2-7|TRBD1|TRBV29-1
TGCAGCGTTTGGACAGGGACGGAGGACGAGCAGTACTTC
CSVWTGTEDEQYF
>-|TRBJ2-4|-|TRBV2
TGTGCCAGCAGTGTGGCAGCCAAAAACATTCAGTACTTC
CASSVAAKNIQYF
>-|TRBJ2-1|TRBD2|TRBV19
TGTGCCAGTAGTCTCGGACTAGCGGGAGGGCCAGGGTTCTTC
CASSLGLAGGPGFF
>-|TRBJ2-1|-|TRBV14
TGTGCCAGCAGCCCCACCAAACAGACTGAGCAGTTCTTC
CASSPTKQTEQFF
>once|TRBJ1-2|-|TRBV5-5
TGTGCCAGCAGCTTGGTATCAGGGCCTACTGGCTACACCTTC
CASSLVSGPTGYTF
>-|TRBJ1-4|-|TRBV29-1
TGCAGCGTTGTCTTTAATGAAAAACTGTTTTTT
CSVVFNEKLFF
>-|TRBJ2-2|-|TRBV19
TGTGCCAGTAGTATAGATTCGAGAGAGGCAGGGGCGACCGGGGAGCTGTTTTTT
CASSIDSREAGATGELFF
>-|TRBJ2-3|-|TRBV5-1
TGCGCCAGCAGCTTGGACACAGGGATAACAGATACGCAGTATTTT
CASSLDTGITDTQYF
>-|TRBJ1-6|-|TRBV9
TGTGCCAGCAGCGTAGAGGCAGGGGCTAAGAATTCACCCCTCCACTTT
CASSVEAGAKNSPLHF